Given below is one T cell receptor (beta chain) in context. The antigen it binds to is not known. Base qualities are not provided; no much larger clone lies one nucleotide away. This sample is drawn from a study of blood T cell repertoires in COVID-19 (TCRdb year 2020). Background for the entire study: Samples covering the acute and convalescent phases of COVID-19 were provided by collaborators in the United States, Italy and Spain. The sample metadata nearly always contained a de-identified subject ID, COVID-19 status, age in years and sex. Where available, HLA class I and class II types were obtained from metadata supplied by the sample provider rather than from assay-based typing. The material from the prospective study consisted of cDNA or gDNA derived from T cells, B-cell-depleted T cells, or PBMCs. Samples came from the ongoing ImmuneRACE study (first 160 participants) plus 1,254 subjects from 6 global collaborators. The dataset comprised deeply sampled blood TCRbeta repertoires from subjects exposed to, actively infected with, or recovered from COVID-19. A freely available public database, intended as a resource for researchers studying the immune response to SARS-CoV-2, is where the repertoires were released.

Overall study results and their limits: The quantity of clinical and demographic metadata differed by source and by participant and was supplied without curation.

The collaborating institutions used their own protocols to collect whole blood in K2EDTA tubes. For TCRbeta analysis, collaborators shipped samples as frozen whole blood, isolated PBMCs, or DNA extracted from either of those sample types. Spanning cysteine to phenylalanine, the CDR3 consists of 15 amino acids. Only the CDR3 DNA stays, 45 bases, in frame from base 1. CDR1 and CDR2 (MDHEN, SYDVKM) derive from the germline V gene. The junction carries 18 bases between V and J, which are trimmed by 3 bases and 7 bases respectively. The immunoSEQ Assay, a bias-controlled multiplex PCR, was used to amplify TCRbeta CDR3 regions from genomic DNA. As for the authors' bioinformatics: The number of nucleated cells in each sample was estimated from the amplification of reference gene primers within the assay. Sequence reads were collapsed and filtered to measure the absolute abundance of every unique TCRbeta CDR3 rearrangement. For each sample, productive Simpson clonality was calculated as the square root of Simpson's diversity index across productive rearrangements. Sourced from immuneACCESS, this table was stored by TCRdb with only in-frame sequences that have V and J called. A share of the clones is absent; for the studies checked, an unresolved V gene accounts for under half, and the remainder has no known explanation. That table gives V, J and clone size, and the DNA gave D and trimming. The table for this sample lists more than 90,000 clones; around 92% of them were counted only once. 4.5% to 6% of the sample is taken by the ten largest.

The source is a man over 45 with active COVID-19. This chain joins TRBV28 to TRBJ1-2; D gene: possibly TRBD1, on 5 matching bases. Sequenced material: peripheral blood. The CDR3 sequence is CASSFVGGGTGGYTF. The DNA is as follows: TGTGCCAGCAGTTTCGTAGGCGGGGGAACTGGTGGCTACACCTTC.